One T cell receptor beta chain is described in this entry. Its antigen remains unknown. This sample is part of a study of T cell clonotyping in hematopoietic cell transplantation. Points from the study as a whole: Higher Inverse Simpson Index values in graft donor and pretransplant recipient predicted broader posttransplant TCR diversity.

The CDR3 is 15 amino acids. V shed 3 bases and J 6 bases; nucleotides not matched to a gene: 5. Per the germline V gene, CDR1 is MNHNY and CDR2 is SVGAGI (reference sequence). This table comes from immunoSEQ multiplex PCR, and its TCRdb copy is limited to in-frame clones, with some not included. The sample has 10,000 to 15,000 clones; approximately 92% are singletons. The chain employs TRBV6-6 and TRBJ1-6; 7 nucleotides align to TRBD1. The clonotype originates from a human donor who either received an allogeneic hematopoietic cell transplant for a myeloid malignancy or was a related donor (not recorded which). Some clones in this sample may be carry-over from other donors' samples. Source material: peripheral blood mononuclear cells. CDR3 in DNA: TGTGCCAGCAGTTATATAGGGGGCTCTAATTCACCCCTCCACTTT. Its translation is CASSYIGGSNSPLHF.